The TCR beta chain under discussion was sequenced for a study of beta chain features in type 1 diabetes. In the study overall: Patients were similar to healthy donors in age and gender (as well as in cell yields).

The ends lost 4 bases at V and 0 bases at J; junction bases unmatched: 7. Germline V gives CDR1 MDHEN, CDR2 SYDVKM. The length of the CDR3 is 16 residues. Comments on this clone: Its antigen is unknown.

Findings of the study overall: In all four CD4+ subsets, TCRB CDR3 length was significantly, moderately reduced in type 1 diabetes. The cDNA sequencing approach could over-represent high-TCR-expressing cells.

A single heparinised draw of approximately 110 mL on average was taken per donor. As every portion of the isolated RNA was reverse transcribed, the sequencing read expressed TCRB transcripts. Method: immunoSEQ multiplex PCR; TCRdb's copy keeps in-frame clones and lacks some. In the table there are 120,000 to 150,000 clones, about 13% of which are singletons. Sequenced: central memory CD4+ T cells from blood. The chain carries TRBV28 and TRBJ2-3; 7 nucleotides align to TRBD1. This TCR derives from a man younger than 35 with type 1 diabetes. The CDR3, as DNA: TGTGCCAGCAGTTCCCGGGGACAGCATAGCACAGATACGCAGTATTTT. Amino acids: CASSSRGQHSTDTQYF.